The table lists the clone carrying this T cell receptor (beta chain) with a count of one. Its target is unknown. TCRB transcripts that were expressed got sequenced, as all of the isolated RNA had been reverse transcribed. The data were produced by immunoSEQ multiplex PCR, yet TCRdb's version contains in-frame clones alone and is incomplete. The sample lists 220,000 or so clones; 55% to 70% were seen once. This sample was included in a study of beta chain features in type 1 diabetes. Study conclusions and caveats: The study found fewer insertions and more deletions at VDJ junctions in type 1 diabetes patients. Since sequencing was performed on cDNA, cells with high TCR expression could be over-represented.

V was trimmed by 8 bases and J by 1 base, leaving 8 bases between them. The CDR3 totals 12 residues. Germline values: CDR1 GTSNPN, CDR2 SVGIG (reference sequence). This clonotype originated in a man aged 25 to 40 in good health. The specimen sequenced was naive CD4+ T cells from blood. The chain combines TRBV30 with TRBJ1-4; D remains unclear. The CDR3 sequence: CAQKGTNEKLFF. For the CDR3, the DNA is TGTGCCCAAAAGGGAACTAATGAAAAACTGTTTTTT.